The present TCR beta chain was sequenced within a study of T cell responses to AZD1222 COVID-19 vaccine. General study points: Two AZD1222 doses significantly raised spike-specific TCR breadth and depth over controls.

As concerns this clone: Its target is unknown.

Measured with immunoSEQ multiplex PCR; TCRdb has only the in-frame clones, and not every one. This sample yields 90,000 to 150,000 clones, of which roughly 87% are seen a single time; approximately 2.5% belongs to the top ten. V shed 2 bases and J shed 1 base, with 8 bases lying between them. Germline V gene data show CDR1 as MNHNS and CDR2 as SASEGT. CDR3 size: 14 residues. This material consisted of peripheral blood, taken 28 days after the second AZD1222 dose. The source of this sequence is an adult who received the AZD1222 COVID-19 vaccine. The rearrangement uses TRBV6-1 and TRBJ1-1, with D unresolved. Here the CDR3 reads CASSEQRENTEAFF. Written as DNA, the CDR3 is TGTGCCAGCAGTGAACAAAGGGAGAACACTGAAGCTTTCTTT.